Presented here are 20 T cell receptor beta chains from one specimen sequenced in a study of T cell repertoires in cytomegalovirus infection. Their antigens remain unidentified. TCRdb used MiXCR to reprocess the reads, holding one entry per CDR3 protein. The table shows 50,000 or so distinct CDR3 sequences, with approximately 20% occurring only once. What was sequenced was PBMCs, sequenced either directly or after in vitro stimulation (not recorded which). The receptors come from a human donor in good health (CMV status not recorded). Some clones in this sample may be carry-over from other donors' samples.

This clonotype came up a few times. The chain has TRBV20-1 and TRBJ2-7, with D uncertain. The CDR3 has 13 residues. Per the germline V gene, CDR1 is DFQATT and CDR2 is SNEGSKA (reference sequence). Trimming took off 1 base at V and 2 bases at J, with 9 bases between the two ends. CDR3 DNA sequence: TGCAGTGCTAGAGCGACATCCACCTACGAGCAGTACTTC. As protein: CSARATSTYEQYF.

This clonotype was counted many times. The V call is TRBV7-2, the J call TRBJ2-7, with a weak D call TRBD2 (6 bases). The V gene lost 4 bases and the J gene lost 5 bases, with 21 bases spanning the gap. Germline V CDR1 and CDR2: SGHTA, FQGNSA. The CDR3 has 16 amino acids. This CDR3 is CASSSRGGGSIHEQYF. In DNA, the CDR3 is TGTGCCAGCAGCTCTAGAGGCGGAGGGTCGATCCACGAGCAGTACTTC.

This clonotype has a count of ten or more. The chain uses TRBV7-9 and TRBJ2-1; D gene unclear. Germline CDR1 is SEHNR and CDR2 is FQNEAQ (reference sequence). The CDR3 has 14 residues. Trimming shortened V by 3 bases and J by 0 bases, and 6 bases separated the two germline ends. The CDR3 protein is CASSFGISYNEQFF. The CDR3 region has the DNA TGTGCCAGCAGCTTCGGTATCTCCTACAATGAGCAGTTCTTC.

The J gene is TRBJ2-7, the V gene TRBV29-1, with unresolved D. Germline V gives CDR1 SQVTM, CDR2 ANQGSEA. This CDR3 region has 10 residues. V was shortened by 8 bases and J by 3 bases, with 8 bases between the two germline ends. This CDR3 reads CSPPGYEQYV. Written as DNA, the CDR3 is TGCAGCCCCCCGGGCTACGAGCAGTACGTC.

V usage is TRBV28 and J usage is TRBJ1-4; D gene uncertain. Germline lookup yields CDR1 MDHEN and CDR2 SYDVKM. The CDR3 is 13 residues long. Trimming removed 4 bases at V and 8 bases at J, with 11 bases between. DNA of the CDR3: TGTGCCAGCAGTTGGTCGGGCCCCGAAAAACTGTTTTTT. It translates to CASSWSGPEKLFF.

This clonotype was seen repeatedly, ten times or more. The chain uses TRBV7-2 and TRBJ2-1; 7 positions match TRBD2. CDR3 length equals 17 residues. Germline lookup yields CDR1 SGHTA and CDR2 FQGNSA. The J segment lost 3 bases and the V segment lost 5 bases, leaving 13 bases of the junction unmatched. CDR3 bases: TGTGCCAGCAGCCCGAGGGCCGGACTAGAGGGCTACAATGAGCAGTTCTTC. This gives the protein CASSPRAGLEGYNEQFF.

This clonotype appeared many times. The chain is built from TRBV5-4 and TRBJ2-5, with D hard to call. Germline V gene data show CDR1 as SGHNT and CDR2 as YYREEE (reference sequence). V lost 6 bases and J 1 base, leaving 7 bases between the germline ends. The CDR3 spans 12 residues. CDR3 DNA sequence: TGTGCCAGCACCGGGCTCCAAGAGACCCAGTACTTC. Protein sequence: CASTGLQETQYF.

This clonotype was found a few times. The chain combines TRBV6-2 or TRBV6-3 with TRBJ1-2; D is undetermined. CDR1 and CDR2 from the germline V gene are MNHEY and SVGEGT. This CDR3 contains 15 residues. V was cut by 2 bases and J by 0 bases, with 10 bases left in between. CDR3 protein: CASSYKASPNYGYTF. The CDR3 DNA sequence: TGTGCCAGCAGTTACAAGGCCAGTCCTAACTATGGCTACACCTTC.

The chain uses TRBV7-3 and TRBJ1-6; D is perhaps TRBD1 (5 bases). Trimming left V 8 bases short and J 9 bases short, with 17 bases between. This CDR3 spans 14 amino acids. CDR1 SGHTA and CDR2 FQGTGA come from the germline V gene. CDR3 in DNA: TGTGCCAGCGGCGACCGGGACTTTACTTCACCCCTCCACTTT. It translates to CASGDRDFTSPLHF.

The chain carries TRBV2 and TRBJ2-1; D might be TRBD2 (6 bases). The length of the CDR3 is 13 residues. Germline CDR1 reads SNHLY; CDR2 reads FYNNEI. V was trimmed by 8 bases and J by 5 bases, leaving 13 bases between them. CDR3 nucleotide sequence: TGTGCCAGCCTGGGGGTAGCGGACAATGAGCAGTTCTTC. It encodes CASLGVADNEQFF.

This sequence joins TRBV29-1 and TRBJ2-7; D uncertain. Germline V gene sequence: CDR1 SQVTM, CDR2 ANQGSEA. V was cut by 3 bases and J by 2 bases, with 5 bases left in between. The CDR3 length is 11 residues. CDR3 sequence reads: CSVELTYEQYF. Here the CDR3 DNA reads TGCAGCGTTGAGCTGACCTACGAGCAGTACTTC.

In this sample, this clonotype turned up many times. The chain recombines TRBV7-8 with TRBJ2-3, with D perhaps TRBD1 (6 bases). Trimming removed 1 base at V and 6 bases at J, with 11 bases between. The CDR3 contains 14 residues. From germline, CDR1 is SGHVS and CDR2 FQNEAQ. The CDR3 region has the DNA TGTGCCAGCAGCTTAGGGGGGCCACTGGATACGCAGTATTTT. Its translation: CASSLGGPLDTQYF.

This chain links TRBV12-3 or TRBV12-4 with TRBJ2-1; 9 bases are a match to TRBD1. V shed 6 bases, J shed 10 bases, and the junction held 7 bases outside the gene matches. The CDR3 sequence is 13 residues long. The CDR3: CASSISGTGEQFF. Written as DNA, the CDR3 is TGTGCCAGCAGCATCTCTGGGACAGGGGAGCAGTTCTTC.

The rearrangement links TRBV3-1 to TRBJ2-1; 8 bases are shared with TRBD1. CDR3 length: 14 residues. Germline CDR1 LGHDT, CDR2 YNNKEL (reference sequence). V gave up 4 bases and J gave up 8 bases; unmatched junction bases: 7. The CDR3 spells CASSPGTGPHEQFF. DNA for the CDR3: TGTGCCAGCAGCCCTGGGACAGGTCCCCATGAGCAGTTCTTC.

Many counts were recorded for this clonotype. The chain is built from TRBV6-5 and TRBJ1-4, with 7 bases identical to TRBD1. Germline CDR1 MNHEY, CDR2 SVGAGI. The CDR3 runs 14 residues. The V gene end was trimmed by 5 bases and the J gene end by 8 bases; junction bases not matched to a gene: 8. Here the CDR3 DNA reads TGTGCCAGCAGTACCCGACAGGGACGGGAAAAACTGTTTTTT. It translates to CASSTRQGREKLFF.

A single count supports this clonotype. The chain has TRBV28 and TRBJ2-1, with TRBD1 matching over 8 bases. V lost 5 bases to trimming and J lost 2 bases; unmatched junction nucleotides: 5. The CDR3 runs to 15 residues. Germline V gene lookup returns CDR1 MDHEN and CDR2 SYDVKM. For the CDR3, the DNA is TGTGCCAGCAGTCCCGGGACAGGAGCCTACAATGAGCAGTTCTTC. The encoded protein is CASSPGTGAYNEQFF.

This clonotype was picked up a small number of times. The chain joins TRBV24-1 to TRBJ2-3, with D unresolved. V was pared by 1 base and J by 5 bases, with 3 bases between. The CDR3 consists of 12 residues. The V gene's germline CDR1 is KGHDR and CDR2 SFDVKD. The CDR3 loop reads CATSDFEDTQYF. The CDR3 DNA follows: TGTGCCACCAGTGATTTTGAAGATACGCAGTATTTT.

This clonotype was seen a handful of times. The J gene is TRBJ2-3, the V gene TRBV12-3 or TRBV12-4; 8 bases line up with TRBD2. V trimming: 6 bases; J trimming: 6 bases; junction bases outside the gene matches: 11. The CDR3 consists of 15 residues. Here the CDR3 DNA reads TGTGCCAGCAGCTTCTCTGGAGCGGGGGTCGATACGCAGTATTTT. Translating it yields CASSFSGAGVDTQYF.

The CDR3 region has the DNA TGTGCCAGCAGCTTTGAGCAGGGTGGCAATTCACCCCTCCACTTT. Amino acids: CASSFEQGGNSPLHF. The gene calls are TRBV5-6 and TRBJ1-6; TRBD1 might be the D (5 bases). Germline CDR1 is SGHDT and CDR2 is YYEEEE. This CDR3 is 15 amino acids long. The V gene lost 2 bases and the J gene lost 7 bases, with 13 bases spanning the gap.

The V gene is TRBV10-2, the J gene TRBJ1-1; perhaps TRBD1 as D (6 bases). The V end was cut by 6 bases, the J end by 1 base, with 15 bases between. The CDR3 spans 15 residues. From germline, CDR1 is WSHSY and CDR2 SAAADI. CDR3 nucleotide sequence: TGCGCCAGCAGGGATGGACAGAGCACGAACACTGAAGCTTTCTTT. Amino acids: CASRDGQSTNTEAFF.